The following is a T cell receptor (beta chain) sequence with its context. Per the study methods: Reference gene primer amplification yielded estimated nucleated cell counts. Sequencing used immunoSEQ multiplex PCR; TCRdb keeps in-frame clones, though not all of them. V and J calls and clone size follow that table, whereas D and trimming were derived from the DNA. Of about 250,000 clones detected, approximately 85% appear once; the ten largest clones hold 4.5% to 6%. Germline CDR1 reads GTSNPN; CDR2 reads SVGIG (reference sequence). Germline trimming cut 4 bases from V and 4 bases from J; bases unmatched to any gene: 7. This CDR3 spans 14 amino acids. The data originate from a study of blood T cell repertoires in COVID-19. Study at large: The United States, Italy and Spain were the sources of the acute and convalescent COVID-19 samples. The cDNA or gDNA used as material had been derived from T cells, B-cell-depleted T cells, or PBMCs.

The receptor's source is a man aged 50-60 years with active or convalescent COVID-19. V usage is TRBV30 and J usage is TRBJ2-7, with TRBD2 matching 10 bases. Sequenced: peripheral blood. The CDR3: CAWTPSGRRYEQYF. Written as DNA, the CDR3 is TGTGCCTGGACCCCTAGCGGGAGAAGGTACGAGCAGTACTTC.